This paragraph reports one TCR beta chain. Its recognized antigen is unknown. Qualities for individual bases were not recorded, and no much larger clone is one base off. The sample is drawn from a study of T cells after yellow fever vaccination (dated by TCRdb to about 2019). Some background on the complete study: Libraries from fractions with low cell numbers were prepared with the SMART-Seq v4 Ultra Low Input RNA kit. Two healthy male donors made up the cohort, one aged 18 to 30 years and the other aged 30 to 40 years. Bulk TCR alpha and beta repertoires were sequenced longitudinally to track T-cell clones before and after primary and booster YFV17D yellow fever vaccination. Blood was collected at multiple timepoints before and after primary and secondary immunization, and bulk PBMC replicates and cell subsets were isolated.

According to the germline V gene, CDR1 reads LGHNA and CDR2 reads YSLEER. Here V drops 0 bases and J drops 0 bases, and the junction holds 3 bases not matched to any gene. From its cysteine to its phenylalanine, the CDR3 spans 19 amino acids. This entry keeps only the CDR3 DNA: 57 bases, framed from base 1. TCR cDNA was made using 5'RACE template switching, a step that added a universal primer site and unique molecular identifiers. cDNA synthesis was primed from both the TCR alpha and TCR beta constant segments. Two PCR steps were used to amplify libraries, with sample barcodes and sequencing adapters being added in the second step. Sequencing of libraries was performed on Illumina HiSeq 2500 (2x100 bp) or NovaSeq (2x150 bp). From the authors' description of their analysis: Reads were demultiplexed and collapsed into UMI consensus sequences with MIGEC, and V(D)J alignment was performed with MiXCR. Clonotypes responding to the vaccine were identified with edgeR on replicate PBMC samples, with the criteria of FDR below 0.01 and a log2 fold change above 5 up to day 15. Each bulk clonotype was labeled CD4 or CD8 based on which sequenced repertoire, CD4 or CD8, contained the clonotype at higher abundance. In-frame beta chains were kept once TCRdb had trimmed the public reads at Q25 with fastp and called clones with MiXCR. Under each unique CDR3 protein, matching rows form one entry showing the most common genes and DNA. These V and J calls are TCRdb output, not the study's own analysis. The sample table holds around 400,000 distinct CDR3 sequences, of which roughly 12% were seen once. The top ten clones comprise about 17% of the sample.

What the treatment or condition label conveys for this sample: live attenuated yellow fever vaccine strain. At each blood-draw timepoint, two biological replicates of bulk PBMCs were obtained. PBMCs were isolated from peripheral blood using a standard Ficoll-Paque protocol. TriZol was used to extract RNA from bulk PBMCs, CD4 and CD8 fractions, and dextramer-positive and dextramer-negative fractions. Points the paper makes about the study in general: FACS-sorted repertoires could contain abundant contaminating clonotypes from the bulk population, so computational filtering was required. A small share of clonotypes occurred in both CD4 and CD8 compartments, likely arising from convergent recombination. Most clones expanded after primary vaccination (around 96% of CD4 and 70% to 90% of CD8) were re-detected after the booster, suggesting that broad memory maintenance occurred. Only a couple of donors were included in the study, so the extent to which the findings can be generalized is limited. The secondary T-cell response was found to be weaker but faster than the primary response, with a peak reached on day 5 rather than on day 15.

This TCR derives from a man between 18 and 29 years old who received the YFV17D yellow fever vaccine. This sample comprised PBMCs, obtained on the day of the first yellow fever vaccination. This chain is built from TRBV4-3 and TRBJ2-2; TRBD2 agrees with 14 junctional bases. The DNA is as follows: TGCGCCAGCAGCCAAGAAGGGACTAGCGGGGGCCCGAACACCGGGGAGCTGTTTTTT. Translated, it reads CASSQEGTSGGPNTGELFF.